This TCR beta chain originates from a study of technical replicates of blood from several donors. Germline V lookup: CDR1 SGHAT, CDR2 FQNNGV. The CDR3 is 14 residues long. Trimming took off 6 bases at V and 4 bases at J, with 15 bases between the two ends. Data came from immunoSEQ multiplex PCR; TCRdb stores just in-frame clones and leaves some out. Of 60,000 to 90,000 clones listed, less than 97% are singletons. Sequencing was performed on T cells isolated from PBMCs. The clonotype was recovered from a human donor in good health. The chain links TRBV11-2 to TRBJ1-1; D is unclear. The CDR3 sequence: CASSTETKGTEAFF. In DNA form, the CDR3 reads TGTGCCAGCAGTACAGAGACTAAGGGCACTGAAGCTTTCTTT.